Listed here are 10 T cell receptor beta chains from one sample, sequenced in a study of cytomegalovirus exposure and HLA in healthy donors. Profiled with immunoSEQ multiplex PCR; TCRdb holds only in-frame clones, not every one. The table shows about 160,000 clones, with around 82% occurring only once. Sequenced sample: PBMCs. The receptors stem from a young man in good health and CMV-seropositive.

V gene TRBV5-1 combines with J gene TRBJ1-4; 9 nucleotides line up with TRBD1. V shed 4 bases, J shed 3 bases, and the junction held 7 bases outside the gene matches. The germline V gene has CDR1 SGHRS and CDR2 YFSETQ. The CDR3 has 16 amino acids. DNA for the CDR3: TGCGCCAGCAGCAAGGCACAGGGGGCCTCTAATGAAAAACTGTTTTTT. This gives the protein CASSKAQGASNEKLFF.

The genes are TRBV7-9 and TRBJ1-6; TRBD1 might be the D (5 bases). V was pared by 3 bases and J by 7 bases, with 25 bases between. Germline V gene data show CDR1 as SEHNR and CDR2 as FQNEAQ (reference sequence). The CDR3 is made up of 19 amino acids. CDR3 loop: CASSFNLRSRHQGNSPLHF. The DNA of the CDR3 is TGTGCCAGCAGCTTCAATCTCAGGTCCCGGCATCAGGGAAATTCACCCCTCCACTTT.

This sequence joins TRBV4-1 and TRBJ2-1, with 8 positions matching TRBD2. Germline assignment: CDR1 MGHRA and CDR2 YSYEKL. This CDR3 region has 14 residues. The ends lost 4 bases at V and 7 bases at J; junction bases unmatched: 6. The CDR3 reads CASSPWREANEQFF. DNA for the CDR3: TGCGCCAGCAGCCCGTGGCGGGAGGCTAATGAGCAGTTCTTC.

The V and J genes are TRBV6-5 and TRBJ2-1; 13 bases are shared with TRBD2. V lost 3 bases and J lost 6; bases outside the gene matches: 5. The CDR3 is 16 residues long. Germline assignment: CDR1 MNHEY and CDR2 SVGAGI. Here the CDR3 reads CASSYLGTSGINEQFF. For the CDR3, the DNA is TGTGCCAGCAGTTATTTAGGGACTAGCGGGATCAATGAGCAGTTCTTC.

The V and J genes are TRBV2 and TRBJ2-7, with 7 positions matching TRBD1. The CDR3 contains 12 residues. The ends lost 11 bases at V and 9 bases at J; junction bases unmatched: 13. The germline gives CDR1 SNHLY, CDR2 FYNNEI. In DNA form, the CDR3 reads TGTGCCCACCGGGACAGTGGATTCGCGCAGTACTTC. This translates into CAHRDSGFAQYF. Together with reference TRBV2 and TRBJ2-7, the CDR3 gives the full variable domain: EPEVTQTPSHQVTQMGQEVILRCVPISNHLYFYWYRQILGQKVEFLVSFYNNEISEKSEIFDDQFSVERPDGSNFTLKIRSTKLEDSAMYFCAHRDSGFAQYFGPGTRLTVT.

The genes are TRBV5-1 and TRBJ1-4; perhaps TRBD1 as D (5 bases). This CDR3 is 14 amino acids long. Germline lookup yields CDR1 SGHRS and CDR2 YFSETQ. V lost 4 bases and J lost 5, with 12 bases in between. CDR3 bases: TGCGCCAGCAGCCCGGACATTTCAAATGAAAAACTGTTTTTT. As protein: CASSPDISNEKLFF.

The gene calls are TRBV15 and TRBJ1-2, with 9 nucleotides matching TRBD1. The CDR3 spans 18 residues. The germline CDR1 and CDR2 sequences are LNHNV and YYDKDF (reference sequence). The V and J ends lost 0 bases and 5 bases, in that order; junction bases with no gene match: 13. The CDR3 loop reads CATSRERTGDQLRYGYTF. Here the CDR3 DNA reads TGTGCCACCAGCAGAGAACGGACAGGGGACCAGCTTCGGTATGGCTACACCTTC.

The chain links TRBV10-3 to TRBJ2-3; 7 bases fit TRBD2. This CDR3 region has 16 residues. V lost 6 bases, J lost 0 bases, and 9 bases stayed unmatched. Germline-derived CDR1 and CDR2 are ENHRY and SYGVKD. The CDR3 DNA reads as TGTGCCATCAGCCCCGGGACTACTACTAGCACAGATACGCAGTATTTT. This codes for CAISPGTTTSTDTQYF.

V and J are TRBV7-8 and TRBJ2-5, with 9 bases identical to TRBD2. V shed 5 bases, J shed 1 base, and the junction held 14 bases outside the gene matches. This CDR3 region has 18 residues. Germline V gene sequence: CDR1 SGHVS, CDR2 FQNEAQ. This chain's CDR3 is CASSPNAASGVLQETQYF. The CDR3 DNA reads TGTGCCAGCAGCCCTAACGCGGCTAGCGGGGTACTCCAAGAGACCCAGTACTTC.

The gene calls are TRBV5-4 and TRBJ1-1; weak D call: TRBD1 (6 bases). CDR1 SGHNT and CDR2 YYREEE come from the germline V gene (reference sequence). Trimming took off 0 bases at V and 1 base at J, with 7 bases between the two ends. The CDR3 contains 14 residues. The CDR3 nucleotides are TGTGCCAGCAGCTTGGGGGGACAGAACACTGAAGCTTTCTTT. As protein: CASSLGGQNTEAFF.